This TCR beta chain was recorded in a study of CD8+ T cells in alopecia areata. This clone was recorded a few times. What it recognizes is unknown. Treatment indicated: oral pan-JAK inhibitor, 5-10 mg twice daily. Investigators isolated RNA and reverse transcribed it into cDNA to act as the sequencing template. This table comes from immunoSEQ multiplex PCR, and its TCRdb copy is limited to in-frame clones, with some not included. Of 150,000 to 200,000 clones listed, 60% were seen once; the top ten hold 1%. Whole-study results and caveats: Scalp and blood samples kept many expanded lesional clones throughout tofacitinib.

This TCR was recovered from a human donor with alopecia areata. This material consisted of CD4+ T cells sorted from blood, taken at week 24, from a patient treated with tofacitinib.

CDR3 nucleotide sequence: TGTGCCTGGAGTGCGGGCAGGCGCACAGATACGCAGTATTTT. Protein product: CAWSAGRRTDTQYF. V and J are TRBV30 and TRBJ2-3; D ambiguous. The V and J ends lost 1 base and 1 base respectively, with 9 bases between them. The germline gives CDR1 GTSNPN, CDR2 SVGIG (reference sequence). The CDR3 length is 14 residues.